This entry features one T cell receptor beta chain sequence. There are a few counts of this clone. Its antigen is still unknown. Nothing much larger sits one base from this clone, and base qualities are not available. Patients with a history of autoimmune disease or receiving systemic immunosuppression were excluded from the trial. Peripheral blood for TCR sequencing was drawn from every dose cohort at baseline, at cycle 4 day 1 and at cycle 7 day 1. Samples came from an open-label, multicenter, first-in-human phase I dose-escalation trial of ivuxolimab. Adults with locally advanced or metastatic melanoma, renal cell carcinoma, hepatocellular carcinoma or head and neck squamous cell carcinoma were enrolled in the trial. Before TCR sequencing, CD4+ T cells and CD8+ T cells were sorted from peripheral blood as separate populations. This sample is drawn from a study of OX40 agonist ivuxolimab in advanced cancers. Notes on the research overall: Ivuxolimab was an agonistic, fully human IgG2 monoclonal antibody directed against OX40 (CD134), a costimulatory receptor. A male proportion of roughly 85% and a mean age of approximately 55 years, ranging from about 20 to 85, were recorded for the dose-escalation cohort. Three dose-escalation patients achieved partial responses, one with hepatocellular carcinoma and two with cutaneous melanoma. Intravenous ivuxolimab was administered to patients every 2 weeks at six dose levels: 0.01, 0.1, 0.3, 1.5, 3 and 10 mg/kg. Among the 50 to 55 dose-escalation patients, some 20 had hepatocellular carcinoma, 15 or so melanoma, 9 renal cell carcinoma and 9 head and neck cancer. The point of sequencing TCRbeta in the periphery was to test whether ivuxolimab changed TCR sequence diversity and drove clonal T-cell expansion. The paper describes the monotherapy dose-escalation part (N of about 50 patients) of the phase I trial of ivuxolimab. Patients were allowed to have had prior anti-PD-1, anti-PD-L1 or anti-CTLA-4 therapy, and 40% to 45% of the dose-escalation patients had previously received checkpoint inhibitors.

Genomic DNA was isolated from the sorted cells so that the TCRbeta CDR3 region could be sequenced. The immunoSEQ Assay was used to sequence the TCRbeta CDR3 regions. The source is immuneACCESS, and TCRdb retained only in-frame sequences with V and J called. Part of the clones is not carried over; for the studies checked, unresolved V genes explain less than half of this, and the remainder is unexplained. Within this sample are tens of thousands of clones, with more than 70% of them counted one time only. The ten biggest clones cover less than 2.5% of the sample. The CDR3 goes from the cysteine to the phenylalanine over 12 residues. This entry keeps only the CDR3 DNA: 36 bases, framed from base 1. Trimming removed 4 bases from V and 5 bases from J, leaving 9 bases between the germline ends. CDR1 and CDR2 are read off the germline V gene as SGHDT and YYEEEE. Study-level results and caveats: Clonal expansion of both CD4+ and CD8+ blood T cells was observed from baseline to week 6 at doses 0.1 to 3.0 mg/kg. On average, CD8+ T cells showed more expanded clones than CD4+ T cells after ivuxolimab. Low levels of normalized T-cell clonal expansion were also seen in some nonresponding patients. In partial responders in the 0.1-3.0 mg/kg groups, normalized peripheral clonal expansion was found to be among the lowest, especially among CD8+ T cells. Antigen specificity was not determined for the clonally expanded peripheral T cells.

The sequences come from CD4+ or CD8+ T cells sorted from blood, collected in a trial of the OX40 agonist ivuxolimab. The source is an adult with an advanced solid tumor such as melanoma, head and neck, liver or kidney cancer. This chain joins TRBV5-6 to TRBJ1-1; the best D guess is TRBD1, with 5 bases matching. The CDR3 reads as follows: CASSEGTTEAFF. The nucleotides are TGTGCCAGCAGCGAAGGGACGACTGAAGCTTTCTTT.